The clone carrying this T cell receptor (beta chain) appeared a few times. The antigen is undetermined. Some clones are missing from TCRdb's copy, which holds only in-frame ones; the method was immunoSEQ multiplex PCR. The top ten clones hold around 24% of a sample with under 130,000 clones, about 70% of them seen once. This sample was included in a study of shared clonotypes between healthy human individuals. Germline CDR1 LGHNA, CDR2 YNFKEQ. CDR3 length: 18 residues. With 4 bases removed from V and 0 bases from J, the gap between germline ends came to 16 bases. All participating donors were Caucasian adults from Nashville, Tennessee. Study results and limitations: Naive subsets typically showed greater estimated richness than memory subsets. Clonotypes that were shared across a few donors made up approximately 5.1% of naive CD4 clonotypes.

Sequenced material: memory CD8+ T cells sorted from blood. This sample's subset: CD45RO+ cells pooled with CCR7-negative TemRA cells. The J gene is TRBJ2-6, the V gene TRBV4-2; perhaps TRBD2 as D (6 bases). The receptor comes from a woman aged 25 to 39 in good health. The CDR3 nucleotides are TGTGCCAGCAGCCTTCGGACGGAGGGAACCTCTGGGGCCAACGTCCTGACTTTC. Translation: CASSLRTEGTSGANVLTF.